The 2 T cell receptor beta chains listed next were all sequenced from one sample in a study of tissue T cells after allogeneic stem cell transplantation. Sample time point: mouse harvest day 7 after allogeneic transplant. The graft held 10^6 splenic CD5+ T cells and 10^7 T-cell-depleted bone marrow cells. Profiling relied on immunoSEQ multiplex PCR, and the TCRdb table lists in-frame clones only, not all of them. The data show roughly 6,600 clones, roughly 50% seen once. The sequencing sample was made of lymph node tissue. All receptors derive from a female BALB/c mouse given C57BL/6 T cells with graft-versus-host disease after an allogeneic hematopoietic cell transplant.

With regard to this clone: Germline and genes: mouse. Read coverage stops 1 residue before the CDR3 terminus; the germline J gene supplies the remainder. The chain has TRBV3 and TRBJ1-3; D gene ambiguous. The germline V gene encodes CDR1 SNHLY and CDR2 FYNGKV (reference sequence). V lost 4 bases, J lost 0 bases, and 1 base lay in between. The CDR3 runs 12 residues. The part of the CDR3 DNA that was read is TGTGCCAGCAGCTCTTCTGGAAATACGCTCTAT. Translated: CASSSSGNTLY. The CDR3 in full is CASSSSGNTLYF. Looking up the rest from reference TRBV3 and TRBJ1-3 gives the full variable domain: GPKVLQIPSHQIIDMGQMVTLNCDPVSNHLYFYWYKQILGQQMEFLVNFYNGKVMEKSKLFKDQFSVERPDGSYFTLKIQPTALEDSAVYFCASSSSGNTLYFGEGSRLIVV.

Worth noting for this clone: The listed genes are named as in mouse. The CDR3 goes on 1 residue after the read ends, and that part is filled in from the germline J gene. This rearrangement joins TRBV26 to TRBJ1-4, with a weak D call TRBD1 (6 bases). There are 13 residues in the CDR3. Germline CDR1 reads KGHPV; CDR2 reads FQNQEV (reference sequence). The ends were cut back, 4 bases at V and 3 bases at J, with 6 bases in the middle. CDR3 bases read: TGTGCCAGCAGTCACAGGGCCAACGAAAGATTATTT. Protein: CASSHRANERLF. The whole CDR3 is CASSHRANERLFF. The variable domain in full, completed from reference TRBV26 and TRBJ1-4, reads NSKVIQTPRYLVKGQGQKAKMRCIPEKGHPVVFWYQQNKNNEFKFLINFQNQEVLQQIDMTEKRFSAECPSNSPCSLEIQSSEAGDSALYLCASSHRANERLFFGHGTKLSVL.